A selection of T cell receptor beta chains follows, all from one sample in a study of shared clonotypes between healthy human individuals. Profiling relied on immunoSEQ multiplex PCR, and the TCRdb table lists in-frame clones only, not all of them. The table has about 460,000 clones, over 60% seen once. Sequencing was done on a sample of PBMCs. The receptors here all came from a woman between 40 and 55 years old in good health. Some clones in this sample may be carry-over from other donors' samples. The CDR3 runs from the conserved cysteine through the conserved F or W. The order of the fields is J gene, V gene, D gene, clone size, CDR3 protein, CDR3 DNA. A D gene is named only where the DNA matches it firmly. Some rows mark clone size as missing; the rest say once, few, many or name a class of expanded clone.

j_call: TRBJ2-3; v_call: TRBV2; d_call: NA; clone_size: NA; cdr3_aa: CASSEEGTAHTDTQYF; cdr3_nt: TGTGCCAGCAGTGAAGAAGGGACGGCGCACACAGATACGCAGTATTTT
j_call: TRBJ2-3; v_call: TRBV29-1; d_call: NA; clone_size: few; cdr3_aa: CSVASTAGLGTDTQYF; cdr3_nt: TGCAGCGTTGCTAGCACGGCGGGTCTAGGCACAGATACGCAGTATTTT
j_call: TRBJ2-3; v_call: TRBV15; d_call: NA; clone_size: NA; cdr3_aa: CATSRDRWDTQYF; cdr3_nt: TGTGCCACCAGCAGAGATCGATGGGATACGCAGTATTTT
j_call: TRBJ2-1; v_call: TRBV7-2; d_call: NA; clone_size: NA; cdr3_aa: CASSSGPILIF; cdr3_nt: TGTGCCAGCAGCTCAGGACCGATTTTGATCTTC
j_call: TRBJ2-7; v_call: TRBV7-4; d_call: NA; clone_size: NA; cdr3_aa: CASSLARGVSYEQYF; cdr3_nt: TGTGCCAGCAGCTTAGCGAGGGGGGTCTCCTACGAGCAGTACTTC
j_call: TRBJ1-1; v_call: TRBV13; d_call: NA; clone_size: NA; cdr3_aa: CASSAWEDTDPNTEAFF; cdr3_nt: TGTGCCAGCAGCGCCTGGGAGGACACAGATCCGAACACTGAAGCTTTCTTT
j_call: TRBJ2-5; v_call: TRBV7-2; d_call: TRBD1; clone_size: NA; cdr3_aa: CASSLDDRGGETQYF; cdr3_nt: TGTGCCAGCAGCTTGGACGACAGGGGCGGCGAGACCCAGTACTTC
j_call: TRBJ2-2; v_call: TRBV9; d_call: NA; clone_size: NA; cdr3_aa: CASRHARTGELFF; cdr3_nt: TGTGCCAGCAGACATGCCCGTACCGGGGAGCTGTTTTTT
j_call: TRBJ2-5; v_call: TRBV2; d_call: NA; clone_size: few; cdr3_aa: CASSEAGTHQYF; cdr3_nt: TGTGCCAGCAGTGAAGCAGGGACCCACCAGTACTTC
j_call: TRBJ2-5; v_call: TRBV5-1; d_call: NA; clone_size: NA; cdr3_aa: CASSLAGTQETQYF; cdr3_nt: TGCGCCAGCAGCTTGGCCGGGACCCAAGAGACCCAGTACTTC
j_call: TRBJ2-3; v_call: TRBV18; d_call: TRBD1; clone_size: NA; cdr3_aa: CASSADRGPGDTQYF; cdr3_nt: TGTGCCAGCTCAGCGGACAGGGGGCCTGGAGATACGCAGTATTTT
j_call: TRBJ1-3; v_call: TRBV15; d_call: NA; clone_size: NA; cdr3_aa: CATRDGGSGNTIYF; cdr3_nt: TGTGCCACCCGGGACGGTGGCTCTGGAAACACCATATATTTT
j_call: TRBJ2-1; v_call: TRBV7-6; d_call: TRBD1; clone_size: NA; cdr3_aa: CASSLGQGWGQGQFF; cdr3_nt: TGTGCCAGCAGCTTAGGGCAAGGGTGGGGACAGGGTCAGTTCTTC
j_call: TRBJ1-3; v_call: TRBV11-2; d_call: NA; clone_size: NA; cdr3_aa: CASSLDGWQASGNTIYF; cdr3_nt: TGTGCCAGCAGCTTAGATGGGTGGCAGGCCTCTGGAAACACCATATATTTT
j_call: TRBJ1-4; v_call: TRBV4-1; d_call: TRBD1; clone_size: NA; cdr3_aa: CASSQAGTGREKLFF; cdr3_nt: TGCGCCAGCAGCCAAGCTGGGACAGGGAGGGAAAAACTGTTTTTT
j_call: TRBJ1-1; v_call: TRBV5-6; d_call: NA; clone_size: NA; cdr3_aa: CASSRTANTEAFF; cdr3_nt: TGTGCCAGCAGCCGGACAGCCAACACTGAAGCTTTCTTT
j_call: TRBJ2-1; v_call: TRBV27; d_call: NA; clone_size: NA; cdr3_aa: CASIMGGPWGSNEQFF; cdr3_nt: TGTGCCAGCATTATGGGGGGGCCCTGGGGTTCCAATGAGCAGTTCTTC
j_call: TRBJ1-5; v_call: TRBV2; d_call: NA; clone_size: NA; cdr3_aa: CASSPTVNNQPQHF; cdr3_nt: TGTGCCAGCAGCCCGACAGTGAACAATCAGCCCCAGCATTTT
j_call: TRBJ2-1; v_call: TRBV19; d_call: NA; clone_size: many; cdr3_aa: CASSISPGVVSYNEQFF; cdr3_nt: TGTGCCAGTAGTATTAGCCCAGGCGTGGTCTCCTACAATGAGCAGTTCTTC
j_call: TRBJ2-3; v_call: TRBV2; d_call: NA; clone_size: NA; cdr3_aa: CASSRGSQGRLGDTQYF; cdr3_nt: TGTGCCAGCAGTAGGGGATCTCAGGGGCGACTGGGGGATACGCAGTATTTT
j_call: TRBJ2-7; v_call: TRBV18; d_call: TRBD2; clone_size: NA; cdr3_aa: CASSPPTAGGHEQYF; cdr3_nt: TGTGCCAGCTCACCACCGACAGCGGGGGGCCACGAGCAGTACTTC
j_call: TRBJ1-1; v_call: TRBV5-1; d_call: NA; clone_size: few; cdr3_aa: CASSPGGNTEAFF; cdr3_nt: TGCGCCAGCAGCCCCGGGGGGAACACTGAAGCTTTCTTT
j_call: TRBJ2-7; v_call: TRBV4-3; d_call: NA; clone_size: NA; cdr3_aa: CASSTRGGGYEQYF; cdr3_nt: TGCGCCAGCAGCACCCGAGGGGGAGGGTACGAGCAGTACTTC
j_call: TRBJ2-2; v_call: TRBV12-5; d_call: TRBD2; clone_size: NA; cdr3_aa: CASGALLAGVNTGELFF; cdr3_nt: TGTGCTAGTGGTGCCCTCCTAGCGGGAGTTAATACCGGGGAGCTGTTTTTT
j_call: TRBJ2-1; v_call: TRBV5-6; d_call: TRBD2; clone_size: NA; cdr3_aa: CASRDWTSGAYNEQFF; cdr3_nt: TGTGCCAGCAGAGACTGGACTAGCGGCGCTTACAATGAGCAGTTCTTC
j_call: TRBJ2-7; v_call: TRBV9; d_call: TRBD2; clone_size: NA; cdr3_aa: CASSVELAGPYEQYF; cdr3_nt: TGTGCCAGCAGCGTGGAACTAGCGGGCCCCTACGAGCAGTACTTC
j_call: TRBJ2-7; v_call: TRBV7-9; d_call: NA; clone_size: NA; cdr3_aa: CASSLVGRSSSYEQYF; cdr3_nt: TGTGCCAGCAGCTTAGTGGGTCGGAGCAGCTCCTACGAGCAGTACTTC
j_call: TRBJ2-1; v_call: TRBV5-5; d_call: NA; clone_size: NA; cdr3_aa: CASRRGTTYNEQFF; cdr3_nt: TGTGCCAGCCGTCGCGGGACCACCTACAATGAGCAGTTCTTC
j_call: TRBJ2-3; v_call: TRBV6-4; d_call: TRBD2; clone_size: NA; cdr3_aa: CASSPLAGADTQYF; cdr3_nt: TGTGCCAGCAGTCCTCTAGCGGGAGCAGATACGCAGTATTTT
j_call: TRBJ2-7; v_call: TRBV19; d_call: NA; clone_size: NA; cdr3_aa: CASSIVGRAQGEQYF; cdr3_nt: TGTGCCAGTAGTATAGTGGGCCGGGCCCAGGGGGAGCAGTACTTC
j_call: TRBJ1-6; v_call: TRBV30; d_call: TRBD1; clone_size: NA; cdr3_aa: CAWQDRANSPLHF; cdr3_nt: TGTGCCTGGCAAGACAGGGCTAATTCACCCCTCCACTTT
j_call: TRBJ2-1; v_call: TRBV7-9; d_call: NA; clone_size: once; cdr3_aa: CASSNYRASHNEQFF; cdr3_nt: TGTGCCAGCAGCAATTACAGGGCGTCACACAATGAGCAGTTCTTC
j_call: TRBJ2-7; v_call: TRBV13; d_call: NA; clone_size: NA; cdr3_aa: CASTISGASYEQYF; cdr3_nt: TGTGCCAGCACCATTAGCGGAGCTTCCTACGAGCAGTACTTC
j_call: TRBJ2-5; v_call: TRBV28; d_call: TRBD2; clone_size: NA; cdr3_aa: CATEIAGLETQYF; cdr3_nt: TGTGCCACCGAGATAGCGGGACTGGAGACCCAGTACTTC
j_call: TRBJ2-1; v_call: TRBV30; d_call: TRBD2; clone_size: NA; cdr3_aa: CAWSFTTGTSGSSYNEQFF; cdr3_nt: TGTGCCTGGAGTTTCACAACTGGGACTAGCGGGAGCTCCTACAATGAGCAGTTCTTC
j_call: TRBJ2-7; v_call: TRBV4-1; d_call: TRBD1; clone_size: NA; cdr3_aa: CASSQDPSGQAYEQYF; cdr3_nt: TGCGCCAGCAGCCAAGACCCGTCGGGACAGGCCTACGAGCAGTACTTC
j_call: TRBJ2-3; v_call: TRBV30; d_call: NA; clone_size: NA; cdr3_aa: CACTPPLFTDTQYF; cdr3_nt: TGTGCCTGTACCCCCCCTTTATTCACAGATACGCAGTATTTT
j_call: TRBJ1-2; v_call: TRBV18; d_call: NA; clone_size: NA; cdr3_aa: CASSPGGQIYGYTF; cdr3_nt: TGTGCCAGCTCACCGGGTGGACAGATCTATGGCTACACCTTC
j_call: TRBJ1-3; v_call: TRBV29-1; d_call: NA; clone_size: NA; cdr3_aa: CSVEDPTVGNTIYF; cdr3_nt: TGCAGCGTTGAAGACCCGACAGTAGGAAACACCATATATTTT
j_call: TRBJ2-3; v_call: TRBV30; d_call: TRBD2; clone_size: NA; cdr3_aa: CAWESSGRADTQYF; cdr3_nt: TGTGCCTGGGAGAGTAGCGGGAGGGCTGATACGCAGTATTTT
j_call: TRBJ1-5; v_call: TRBV19; d_call: TRBD1; clone_size: NA; cdr3_aa: CASSSQGGQPQHF; cdr3_nt: TGTGCCAGTAGTTCACAGGGGGGACAGCCCCAGCATTTT
j_call: TRBJ2-7; v_call: TRBV5-1; d_call: NA; clone_size: NA; cdr3_aa: CASSLGGMGDSYEQYF; cdr3_nt: TGCGCCAGCAGCTTGGGAGGGATGGGGGACTCCTACGAGCAGTACTTC
j_call: TRBJ2-1; v_call: TRBV2; d_call: NA; clone_size: few; cdr3_aa: CASSGDGSYNEQFF; cdr3_nt: TGTGCCAGCAGTGGAGATGGCTCCTACAATGAGCAGTTCTTC
j_call: TRBJ2-7; v_call: TRBV25-1; d_call: NA; clone_size: NA; cdr3_aa: CASSDHRNYEQYF; cdr3_nt: TGTGCCAGCAGTGATCACAGGAACTACGAGCAGTACTTC
j_call: TRBJ2-1; v_call: TRBV4-3; d_call: NA; clone_size: NA; cdr3_aa: CASSRDWSSYNEQFF; cdr3_nt: TGCGCCAGCAGCCGGGACTGGAGCTCCTACAATGAGCAGTTCTTC
j_call: TRBJ1-1; v_call: TRBV5-1; d_call: NA; clone_size: NA; cdr3_aa: CASSLEPANTEAFF; cdr3_nt: TGCGCCAGCAGCTTGGAACCGGCGAACACTGAAGCTTTCTTT
j_call: TRBJ2-1; v_call: TRBV5-6; d_call: NA; clone_size: NA; cdr3_aa: CASSLFDPSSYNEQFF; cdr3_nt: TGTGCCAGCAGCTTGTTTGATCCTAGCTCCTACAATGAGCAGTTCTTC
j_call: TRBJ1-1; v_call: TRBV18; d_call: NA; clone_size: few; cdr3_aa: CASCTTENTEAFF; cdr3_nt: TGTGCCAGCTGCACAACAGAAAACACTGAAGCTTTCTTT
j_call: TRBJ2-2; v_call: TRBV2; d_call: TRBD2; clone_size: NA; cdr3_aa: CASNNPGGAGELFF; cdr3_nt: TGTGCCAGCAATAACCCCGGGGGGGCCGGGGAGCTGTTTTTT
j_call: TRBJ2-2; v_call: TRBV5-6; d_call: TRBD2; clone_size: NA; cdr3_aa: CASSLLAGVTGELFF; cdr3_nt: TGTGCCAGCAGCTTACTAGCGGGAGTTACCGGGGAGCTGTTTTTT
j_call: TRBJ2-7; v_call: TRBV28; d_call: TRBD2; clone_size: NA; cdr3_aa: CASSLSVAGGRRYEQYF; cdr3_nt: TGTGCCAGCAGTTTATCGGTAGCGGGAGGCCGGCGGTACGAGCAGTACTTC
j_call: TRBJ2-7; v_call: TRBV28; d_call: TRBD1; clone_size: NA; cdr3_aa: CASSLSGTGKGREQYF; cdr3_nt: TGTGCCAGCAGTTTATCCGGGACAGGGAAAGGTCGCGAGCAGTACTTC
j_call: TRBJ2-5; v_call: TRBV5-1; d_call: NA; clone_size: NA; cdr3_aa: CASSLAQEQETQYF; cdr3_nt: TGCGCCAGCAGCTTGGCCCAGGAACAAGAGACCCAGTACTTC
j_call: TRBJ1-5; v_call: TRBV12-2; d_call: NA; clone_size: few; cdr3_aa: CASRLGRQRGNQPQHF; cdr3_nt: TGTGCAAGTCGCTTGGGACGGCAACGGGGCAATCAGCCCCAGCATTTT
j_call: TRBJ2-1; v_call: TRBV5-4; d_call: TRBD1; clone_size: NA; cdr3_aa: CASSPDRDEQFF; cdr3_nt: TGTGCCAGCAGCCCGGACAGGGATGAGCAGTTCTTC